This TCR beta chain was captured by sequencing in a study of glioma-infiltrating T cells. TCR alpha and beta CDR3 regions were amplified from RNA using iRepertoire nested multiplex PCR. TCRdb reanalysed the multiplex PCR reads using MiXCR and keeps one entry per CDR3 protein. Of over 90,000 distinct CDR3 sequences listed, less than 30% are singletons. The CDR3 spans 15 residues. V lost 6 bases to trimming and J lost 2 bases; unmatched junction nucleotides: 5. In germline, CDR1 is MNHNS, CDR2 SASEGT. The sample holds many counts of this clonotype. The TCR was taken from a human donor with low-grade glioma or glioblastoma, undergoing nonglioma brain surgery, or in good health (not recorded which). Sequenced material: glioma tissue, nonneoplastic brain tissue, or PBMCs (not recorded which). V and J are TRBV6-1 and TRBJ1-3; TRBD1 matches 9 bases. The CDR3 region is CASRAQGAAGNTIYF. The CDR3 nucleotides read TGTGCCAGCAGGGCACAGGGGGCCGCTGGAAACACCATATATTTT.